This is a list of T cell receptor beta chains from one sample in a study of lymphopenia after photon versus proton radiotherapy. Measured with immunoSEQ multiplex PCR; TCRdb has only the in-frame clones, and not every one. The sample holds tens of thousands of clones, approximately 84% seen once. This sample comprised peripheral blood, obtained from a patient treated with proton-based radiotherapy. These receptors came from a man aged 60-69 years with pancreatic cancer. CDR3s include the opening cysteine and the closing phenylalanine or tryptophan.

j_call v_call cdr3_aa
TRBJ2-2 TRBV14 CASSQVGGAGELFF
TRBJ2-7 TRBV28 CASSSGLYEQYF
TRBJ2-1 TRBV7-9 CASSLSLGQFF
TRBJ2-1 TRBV27 CATPPERGYNEQFF
TRBJ2-1 TRBV5-1 CASSWGQGIINEQFF
TRBJ1-4 TRBV28 CASSLTGPTTNEKLFF
TRBJ1-5 TRBV2 CASRPLGLFSNQPQHF
TRBJ1-2 TRBV7-9 CAGQGNYGYTF
TRBJ2-7 TRBV13 CASSRLRGGNEQYF
TRBJ1-1 TRBV18 CASSQGGPHTEAFF
TRBJ2-1 TRBV13 CASRGRGGAYNEQFF
TRBJ1-3 TRBV28 CASSSLAVSGNTIYF
TRBJ1-2 TRBV6-6 CASSPDGGYGYTF
TRBJ1-4 TRBV7-8 CASSLVTGFVRLNEKLFF
TRBJ1-5 TRBV7-6 CASSSGSNQPQHF
TRBJ2-7 TRBV10-3 CAISFTGQRDYEQYF
TRBJ2-4 TRBV27 CASSRDTFGNIQYF
TRBJ1-1 TRBV5-1 CASSLAAGTAKQEAFF
TRBJ2-1 TRBV19 CATKTSGKREQFF
TRBJ2-3 TRBV7-2 CASSRTGGRSTDTQYF
TRBJ1-2 TRBV7-9 CASIKNGVGYGYTF
TRBJ2-3 TRBV9 CASSARQGITDTQYF
TRBJ2-7 TRBV4-2 CASSQGTSGREQYF